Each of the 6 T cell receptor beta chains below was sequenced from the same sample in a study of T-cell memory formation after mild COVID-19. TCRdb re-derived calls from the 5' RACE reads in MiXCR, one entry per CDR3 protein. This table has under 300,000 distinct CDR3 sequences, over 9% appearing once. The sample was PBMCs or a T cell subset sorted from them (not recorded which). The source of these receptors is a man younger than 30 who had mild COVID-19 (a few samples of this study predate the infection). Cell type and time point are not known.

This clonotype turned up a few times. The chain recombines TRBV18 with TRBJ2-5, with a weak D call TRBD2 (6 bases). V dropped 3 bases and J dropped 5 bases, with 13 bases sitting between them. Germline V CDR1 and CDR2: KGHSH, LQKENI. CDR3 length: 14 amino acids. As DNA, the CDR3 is TGTGCCAGCTCACCGGGGGACTTTCCCGAGACCCAGTACTTC. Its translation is CASSPGDFPETQYF.

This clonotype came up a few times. CDR3 sequence: CASSHPGTWRGQETQYF. As DNA, the CDR3 is TGTGCCAGCAGCCACCCCGGGACTTGGCGGGGCCAAGAGACCCAGTACTTC. The chain joins TRBV7-9 to TRBJ2-5; a weak D match, TRBD2 (6 bases). CDR1 and CDR2 from the germline V gene are SEHNR and FQNEAQ (reference sequence). This CDR3 is built from 17 residues. Between the trimmed V and J ends, which lost 5 bases and 1 base, there was a span of 20 bases.

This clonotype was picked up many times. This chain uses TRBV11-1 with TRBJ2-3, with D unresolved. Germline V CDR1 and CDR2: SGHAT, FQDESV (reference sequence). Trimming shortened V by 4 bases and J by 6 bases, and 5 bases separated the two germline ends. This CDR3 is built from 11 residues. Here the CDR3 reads CASSSGDTQYF. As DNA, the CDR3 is TGTGCCAGCAGCTCCGGGGATACGCAGTATTTT.

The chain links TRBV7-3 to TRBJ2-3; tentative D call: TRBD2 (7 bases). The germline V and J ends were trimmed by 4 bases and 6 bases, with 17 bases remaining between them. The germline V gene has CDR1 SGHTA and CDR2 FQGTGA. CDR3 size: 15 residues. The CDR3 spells CASSSEGGILDTQYF. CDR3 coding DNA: TGTGCCAGCAGCTCTGAGGGGGGGATCTTGGATACGCAGTATTTT.

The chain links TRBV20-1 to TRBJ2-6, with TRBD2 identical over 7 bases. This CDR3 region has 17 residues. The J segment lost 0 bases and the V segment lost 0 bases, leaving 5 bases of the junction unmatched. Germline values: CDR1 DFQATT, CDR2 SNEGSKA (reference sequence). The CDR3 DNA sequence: TGCAGTGCTAGAGATCCCGGGGGGTTCTCTGGGGCCAACGTCCTGACTTTC. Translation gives CSARDPGGFSGANVLTF.

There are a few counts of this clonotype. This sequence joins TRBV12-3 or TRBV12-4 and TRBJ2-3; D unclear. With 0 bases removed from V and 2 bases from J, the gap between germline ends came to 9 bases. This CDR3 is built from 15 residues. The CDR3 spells CASSLAGYHTDTQYF. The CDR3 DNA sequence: TGTGCCAGCAGTTTAGCGGGTTACCACACAGATACGCAGTATTTT.